This record concerns one T cell receptor beta chain sequence. Its target is not known. V lost 2 bases to trimming and J lost 3 bases; unmatched junction nucleotides: 3. The CDR3 has 15 residues. Germline assignment: CDR1 SNHLY and CDR2 FYNNEI. This entry belongs to a study of T-cell memory formation after mild COVID-19. Study in general: Each donor largely had its own TCR clusters.

Whole-study results and caveats: Balance between CD4 and CD8 was seen in clones contracting day 15 to 85, and a CD4+ lean was seen in later expanders. Prior to infection, memory already included some responding clones, suggesting cross-reactive memory joined. CD4+ clones that contracted lay mainly in CM and EM; CD8+ ones lay in EMRA.

In TCRdb, the 5' RACE reads were re-called with MiXCR into one record per CDR3 protein. The data show hundreds of thousands of distinct CDR3 sequences, under 20% seen once. V and J are TRBV2 and TRBJ2-7; 11 nucleotides match TRBD1. This receptor was identified in an adult woman who had mild COVID-19 (a few samples of this study predate the infection). Cell type and time point are not known. Sample: PBMCs or a T cell subset sorted from them (not recorded which). CDR3 DNA: TGTGCCAGCAGTGAAACCGGGACAGGGGGCTACGAGCAGTACTTC. Translated, it gives CASSETGTGGYEQYF.